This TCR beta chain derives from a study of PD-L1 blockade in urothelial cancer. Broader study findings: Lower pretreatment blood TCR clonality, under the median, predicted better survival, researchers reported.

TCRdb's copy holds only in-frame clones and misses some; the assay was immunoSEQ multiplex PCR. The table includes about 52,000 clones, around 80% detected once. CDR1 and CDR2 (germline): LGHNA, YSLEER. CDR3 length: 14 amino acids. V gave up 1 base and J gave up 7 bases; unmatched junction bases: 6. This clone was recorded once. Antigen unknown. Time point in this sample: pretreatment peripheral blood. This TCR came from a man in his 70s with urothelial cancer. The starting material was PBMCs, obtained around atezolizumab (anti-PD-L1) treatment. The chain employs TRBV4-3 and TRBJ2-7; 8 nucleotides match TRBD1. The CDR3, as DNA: TGCGCCAGCAGCCAAGGGACAGGGTTGAAGGAGCAGTACTTC. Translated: CASSQGTGLKEQYF.